This TCR beta chain was obtained from a study of shared clonotypes between healthy human individuals. Study summary: For every donor, three CD4 naive, three CD4 memory, two CD8 naive and one CD8 memory plates were used.

CD4+ cells yielded CD45RA+ naive and CD45RA-negative memory subsets. The CDR3 extends over 12 amino acids. Germline V CDR1 and CDR2: SGHVS, FQNEAQ. The V and J ends lost 1 base and 7 bases respectively, with 5 bases between them. Repertoires were generated with immunoSEQ multiplex PCR, while TCRdb's copy carries only in-frame clones and drops some. The data hold around 350,000 clones, with over 70% observed a single time. The origin of this receptor is a young man in good health. This rearrangement joins TRBV7-8 to TRBJ2-1; D possibly corresponds to TRBD1 (5 bases). Sequencing was done on a sample of memory CD4+ T cells sorted from blood. Subset denoted: CD45RA-negative fraction. The CDR3 DNA reads as TGTGCCAGCAGCTTAGACAGGAATGAGCAGTTCTTC. It specifies CASSLDRNEQFF.